This T cell receptor (beta chain) comes out of a study of blood T cell repertoires in COVID-19. Libraries were prepared by immunoSEQ multiplex PCR; TCRdb keeps only in-frame clonotypes and omits some of them. The table shows approximately 50,000 clones, with roughly nine tenths occurring only once. The CDR3 spans 14 residues. Germline-derived CDR1 and CDR2 are SSHAT and FNYEAQ (reference sequence). Remarks on this clone: Sequence at one end of the junction differs from germline and may be a read error.

The sequenced sample was peripheral blood. The receptor was isolated from a human donor in a cohort sampled during active COVID-19. V and J are TRBV7-7 and TRBJ2-5, with 15 bases lining up with TRBD2. The CDR3 nucleotides are TGTGCTAGCAGCTTGGGACTAGCGGGAGGGACCCAGTACTTC. Translated: CASSLGLAGGTQYF.